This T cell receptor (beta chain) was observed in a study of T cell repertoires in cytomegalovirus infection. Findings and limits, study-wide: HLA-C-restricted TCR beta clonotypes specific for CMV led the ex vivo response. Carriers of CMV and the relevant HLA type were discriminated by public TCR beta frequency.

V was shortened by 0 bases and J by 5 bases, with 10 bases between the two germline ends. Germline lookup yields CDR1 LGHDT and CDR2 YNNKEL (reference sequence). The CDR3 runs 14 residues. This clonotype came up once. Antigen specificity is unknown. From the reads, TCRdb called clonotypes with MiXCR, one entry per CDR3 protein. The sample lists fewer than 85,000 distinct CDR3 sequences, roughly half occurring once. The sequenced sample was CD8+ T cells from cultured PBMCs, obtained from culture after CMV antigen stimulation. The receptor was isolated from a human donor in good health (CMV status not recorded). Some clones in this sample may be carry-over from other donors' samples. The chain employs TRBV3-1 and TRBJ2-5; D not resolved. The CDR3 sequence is CASSQEATKETQYF. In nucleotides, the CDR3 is TGTGCCAGCAGCCAAGAAGCAACTAAGGAGACCCAGTACTTC.